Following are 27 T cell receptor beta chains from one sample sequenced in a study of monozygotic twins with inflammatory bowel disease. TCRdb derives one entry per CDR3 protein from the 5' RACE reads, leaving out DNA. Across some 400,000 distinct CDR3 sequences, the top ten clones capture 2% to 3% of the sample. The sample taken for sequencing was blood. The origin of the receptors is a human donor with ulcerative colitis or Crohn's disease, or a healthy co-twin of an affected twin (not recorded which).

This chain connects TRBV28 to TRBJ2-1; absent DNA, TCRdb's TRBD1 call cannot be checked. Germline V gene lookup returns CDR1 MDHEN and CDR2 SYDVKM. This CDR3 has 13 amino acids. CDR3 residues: CASKSPVGNEQFF.

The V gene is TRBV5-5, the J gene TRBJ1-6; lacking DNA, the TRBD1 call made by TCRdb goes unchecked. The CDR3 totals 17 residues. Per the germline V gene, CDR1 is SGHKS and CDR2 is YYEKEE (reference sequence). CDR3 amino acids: CASSLVLAGAYNSPLHF.

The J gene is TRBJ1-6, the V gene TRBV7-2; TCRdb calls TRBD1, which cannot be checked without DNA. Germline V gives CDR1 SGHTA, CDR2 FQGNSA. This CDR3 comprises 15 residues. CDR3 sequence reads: CASSLLGPENSPLHF.

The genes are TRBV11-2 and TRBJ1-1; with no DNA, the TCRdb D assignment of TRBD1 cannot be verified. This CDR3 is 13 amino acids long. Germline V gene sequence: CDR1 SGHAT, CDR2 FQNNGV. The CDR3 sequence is CASRNWDSTEAFF.

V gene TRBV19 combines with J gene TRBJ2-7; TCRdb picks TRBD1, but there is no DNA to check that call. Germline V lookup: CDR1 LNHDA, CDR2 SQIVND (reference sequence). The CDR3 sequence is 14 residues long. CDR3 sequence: CASSSPGHLHEQYF.

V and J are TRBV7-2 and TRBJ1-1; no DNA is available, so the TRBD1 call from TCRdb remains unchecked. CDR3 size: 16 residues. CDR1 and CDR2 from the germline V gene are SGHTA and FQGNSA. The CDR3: CASRRSLLTSNTEAFF.

The CDR3 here is CASSQGGQDDQPQHF. The rearrangement uses TRBV3-1 and TRBJ1-5; TCRdb gives TRBD1 as the D gene, but with no DNA this cannot be confirmed. From germline, CDR1 is LGHDT and CDR2 YNNKEL (reference sequence). This CDR3 comprises 15 residues.

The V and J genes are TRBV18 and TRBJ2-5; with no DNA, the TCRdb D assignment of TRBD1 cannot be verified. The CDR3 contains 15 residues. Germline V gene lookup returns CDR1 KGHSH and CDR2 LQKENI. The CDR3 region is CASSTGQTYQETQYF.

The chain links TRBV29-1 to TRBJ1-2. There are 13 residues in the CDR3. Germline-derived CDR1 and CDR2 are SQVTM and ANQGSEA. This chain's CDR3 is CSVLQSTNYGYTF.

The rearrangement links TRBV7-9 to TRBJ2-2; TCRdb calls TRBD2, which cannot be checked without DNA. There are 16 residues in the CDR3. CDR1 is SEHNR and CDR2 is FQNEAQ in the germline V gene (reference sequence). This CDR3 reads CASRTLAGADTGELFF.

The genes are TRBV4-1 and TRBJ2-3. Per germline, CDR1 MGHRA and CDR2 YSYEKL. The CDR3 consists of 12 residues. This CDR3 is CASSQDDDTQYF.

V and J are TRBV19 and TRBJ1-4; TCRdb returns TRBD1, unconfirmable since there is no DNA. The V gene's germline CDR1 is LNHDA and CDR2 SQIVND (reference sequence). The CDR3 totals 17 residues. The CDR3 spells CASSSPGHPATNEKLFF. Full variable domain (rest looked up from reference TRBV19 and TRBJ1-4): DGGITQSPKYLFRKEGQNVTLSCEQNLNHDAMYWYRQDPGQGLRLIYYSQIVNDFQKGDIAEGYSVSREKKESFPLTVTSAQKNPTAFYLCASSSPGHPATNEKLFFGSGTQLSVL.

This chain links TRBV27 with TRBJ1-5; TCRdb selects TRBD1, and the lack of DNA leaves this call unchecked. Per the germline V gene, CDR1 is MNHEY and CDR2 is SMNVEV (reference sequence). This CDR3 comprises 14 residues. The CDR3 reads CASSLSGANQPQHF.

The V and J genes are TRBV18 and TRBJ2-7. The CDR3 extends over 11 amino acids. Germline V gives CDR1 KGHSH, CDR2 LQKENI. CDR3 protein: CASSPSTEQYF.

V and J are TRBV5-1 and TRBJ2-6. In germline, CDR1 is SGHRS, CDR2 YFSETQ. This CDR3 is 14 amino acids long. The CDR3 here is CASSDNSGANVLTF.

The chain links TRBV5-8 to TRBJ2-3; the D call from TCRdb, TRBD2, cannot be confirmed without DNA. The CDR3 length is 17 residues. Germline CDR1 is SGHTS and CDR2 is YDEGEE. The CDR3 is CASSLGGRSIHADTQYF. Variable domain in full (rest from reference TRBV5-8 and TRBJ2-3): EAGVTQSPTHLIKTRGQQATLRCSPISGHTSVYWYQQALGLGLQFLLWYDEGEERNRGNFPPRFSGRQFPNYSSELNVNALELEDSALYLCASSLGGRSIHADTQYFGPGTRLTVL.

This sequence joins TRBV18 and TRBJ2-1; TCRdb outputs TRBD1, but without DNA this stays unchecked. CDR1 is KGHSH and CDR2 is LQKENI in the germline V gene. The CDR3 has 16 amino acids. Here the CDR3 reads CASSPPQGSWNNEQFF.

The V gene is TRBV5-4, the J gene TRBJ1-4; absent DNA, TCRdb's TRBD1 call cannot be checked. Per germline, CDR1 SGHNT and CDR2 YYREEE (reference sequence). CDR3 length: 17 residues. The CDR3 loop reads CASSLYQGGIGSEKLFF.

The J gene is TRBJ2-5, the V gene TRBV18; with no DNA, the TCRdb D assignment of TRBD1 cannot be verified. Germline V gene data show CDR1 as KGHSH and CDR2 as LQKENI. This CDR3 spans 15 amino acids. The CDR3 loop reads CASSSRQGKSETQYF.

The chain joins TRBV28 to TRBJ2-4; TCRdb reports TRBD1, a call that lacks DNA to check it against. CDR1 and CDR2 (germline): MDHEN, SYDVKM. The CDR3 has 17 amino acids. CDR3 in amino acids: CASSLGSGQLAKNIQYF.

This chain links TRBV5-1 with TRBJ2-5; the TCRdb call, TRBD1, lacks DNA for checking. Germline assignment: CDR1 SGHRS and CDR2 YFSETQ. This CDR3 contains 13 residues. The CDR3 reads CASSKTRGETQYF.

This chain's CDR3 is CASSLVRQGSYNEQFF. The chain uses TRBV7-2 and TRBJ2-1. In germline, CDR1 is SGHTA, CDR2 FQGNSA. There are 16 residues in the CDR3.

The CDR3: CSALPDPEKAFF. The chain employs TRBV29-1 and TRBJ1-1. The length of the CDR3 is 12 residues. Germline V gene lookup returns CDR1 SQVTM and CDR2 ANQGSEA.

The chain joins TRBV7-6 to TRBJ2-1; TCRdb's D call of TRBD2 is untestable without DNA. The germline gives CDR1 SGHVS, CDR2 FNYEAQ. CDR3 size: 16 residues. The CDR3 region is CASSPGLAVLYNEQFF.

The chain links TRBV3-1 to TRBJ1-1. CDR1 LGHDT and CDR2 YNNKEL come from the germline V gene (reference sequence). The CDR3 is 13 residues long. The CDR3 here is CASSQGTNTEAFF. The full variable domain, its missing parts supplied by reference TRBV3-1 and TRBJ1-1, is DTAVSQTPKYLVTQMGNDKSIKCEQNLGHDTMYWYKQDSKKFLKIMFSYNNKELIINETVPNRFSPKSPDKAHLNLHINSLELGDSAVYFCASSQGTNTEAFFGQGTRLTVV.

Here the CDR3 reads CASSWDGGALDEQFF. The chain recombines TRBV6-5 with TRBJ2-1; the D call of TRBD1 rests on TCRdb alone, since no DNA is present to check it. This CDR3 has 15 residues. The germline V gene has CDR1 MNHEY and CDR2 SVGAGI.

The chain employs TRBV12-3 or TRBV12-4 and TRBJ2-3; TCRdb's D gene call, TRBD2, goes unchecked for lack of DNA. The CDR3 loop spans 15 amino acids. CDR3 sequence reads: CASSLLAGAGDTQYF.